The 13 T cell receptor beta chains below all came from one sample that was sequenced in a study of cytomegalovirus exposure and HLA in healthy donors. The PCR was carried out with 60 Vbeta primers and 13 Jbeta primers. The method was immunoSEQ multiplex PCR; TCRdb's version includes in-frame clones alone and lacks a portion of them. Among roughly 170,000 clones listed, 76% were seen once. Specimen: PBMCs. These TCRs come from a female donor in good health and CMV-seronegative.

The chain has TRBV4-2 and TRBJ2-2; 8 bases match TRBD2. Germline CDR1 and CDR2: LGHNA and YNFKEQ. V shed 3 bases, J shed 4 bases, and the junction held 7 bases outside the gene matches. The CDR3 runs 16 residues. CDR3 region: CASSQTGGARTGELFF. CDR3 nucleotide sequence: TGTGCCAGCAGCCAGACCGGGGGGGCCCGCACCGGGGAGCTGTTTTTT.

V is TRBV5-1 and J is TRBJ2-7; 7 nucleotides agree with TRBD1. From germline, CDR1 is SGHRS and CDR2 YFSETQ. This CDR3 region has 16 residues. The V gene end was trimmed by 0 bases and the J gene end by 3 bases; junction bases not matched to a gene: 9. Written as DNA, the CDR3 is TGCGCCAGCAGCTTGGCCTCAACAGGGGATATCTACGAGCAGTACTTC. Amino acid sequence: CASSLASTGDIYEQYF.

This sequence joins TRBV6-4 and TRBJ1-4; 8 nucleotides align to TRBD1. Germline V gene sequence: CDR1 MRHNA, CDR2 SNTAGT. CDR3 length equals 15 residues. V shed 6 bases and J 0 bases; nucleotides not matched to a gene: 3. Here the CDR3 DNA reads TGTGCCAGCAGCGAGGGACAGGCAACTAATGAAAAACTGTTTTTT. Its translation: CASSEGQATNEKLFF.

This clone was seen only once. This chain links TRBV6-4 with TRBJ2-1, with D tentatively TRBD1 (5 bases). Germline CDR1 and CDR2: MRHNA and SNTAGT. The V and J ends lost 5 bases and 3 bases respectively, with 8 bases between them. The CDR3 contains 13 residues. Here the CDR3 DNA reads TGTGCCAGCAGTCAGGGCTACTACAATGAGCAGTTCTTC. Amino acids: CASSQGYYNEQFF.

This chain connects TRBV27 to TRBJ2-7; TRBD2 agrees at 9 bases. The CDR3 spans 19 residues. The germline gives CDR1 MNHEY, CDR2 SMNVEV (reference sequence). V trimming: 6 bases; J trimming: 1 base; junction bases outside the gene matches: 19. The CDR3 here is CASRSNRVRASGTSYEQYF. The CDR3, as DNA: TGTGCCAGCAGATCAAACAGGGTTAGAGCTAGCGGGACATCCTACGAGCAGTACTTC.

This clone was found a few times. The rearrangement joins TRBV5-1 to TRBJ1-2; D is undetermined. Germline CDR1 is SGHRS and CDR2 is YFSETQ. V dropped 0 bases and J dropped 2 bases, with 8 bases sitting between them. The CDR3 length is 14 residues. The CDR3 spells CASSLEQPNYGYTF. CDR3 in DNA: TGCGCCAGCAGCTTGGAACAGCCAAACTATGGCTACACCTTC.

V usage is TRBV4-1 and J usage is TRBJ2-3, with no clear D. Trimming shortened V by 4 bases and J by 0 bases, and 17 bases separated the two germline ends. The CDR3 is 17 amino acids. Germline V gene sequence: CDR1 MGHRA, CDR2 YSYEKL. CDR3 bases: TGCGCCAGCAGCCGTCTATCCCTTCGAACTAGCACAGATACGCAGTATTTT. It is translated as CASSRLSLRTSTDTQYF.

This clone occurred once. The chain's CDR3 is CASSLEPGRTPGIQYF. The CDR3 DNA is TGTGCCAGCAGCTTGGAGCCCGGACGGACACCAGGGATTCAGTACTTC. V usage is TRBV5-4 and J usage is TRBJ2-4; possibly TRBD1 for D (5 bases). This CDR3 has 16 amino acids. CDR1 is SGHNT, CDR2 YYREEE, per germline (reference sequence). V lost 0 bases and J lost 10, with 20 bases in between.

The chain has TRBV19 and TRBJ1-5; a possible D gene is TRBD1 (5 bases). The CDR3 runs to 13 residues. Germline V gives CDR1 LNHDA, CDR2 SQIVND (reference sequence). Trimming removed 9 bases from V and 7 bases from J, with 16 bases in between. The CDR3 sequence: CASSLGGFQPQHF. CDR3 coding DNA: TGTGCCAGCTCCTTGGGGGGATTCCAGCCCCAGCATTTT.

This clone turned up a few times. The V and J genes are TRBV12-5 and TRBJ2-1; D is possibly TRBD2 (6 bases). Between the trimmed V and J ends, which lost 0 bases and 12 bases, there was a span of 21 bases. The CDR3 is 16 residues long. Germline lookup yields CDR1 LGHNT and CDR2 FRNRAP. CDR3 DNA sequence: TGTGCTAGTGGTTTGGTATCTGAAAGGGCCGCGGGATCGCAGTTCTTC. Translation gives CASGLVSERAAGSQFF.

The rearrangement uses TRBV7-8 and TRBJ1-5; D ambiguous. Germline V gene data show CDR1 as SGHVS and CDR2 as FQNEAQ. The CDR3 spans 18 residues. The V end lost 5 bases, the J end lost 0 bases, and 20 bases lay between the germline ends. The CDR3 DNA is TGTGCCAGCAGCCCGAGGGTCCAGTCGGGGTATAGCAATCAGCCCCAGCATTTT. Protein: CASSPRVQSGYSNQPQHF. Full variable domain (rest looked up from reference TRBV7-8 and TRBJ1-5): GAGVSQSPRYKVAKRGQDVALRCDPISGHVSLFWYQQALGQGPEFLTYFQNEAQLDKSGLPSDRFFAERPEGSVSTLKIQRTQQEDSAVYLCASSPRVQSGYSNQPQHFGDGTRLSIL.

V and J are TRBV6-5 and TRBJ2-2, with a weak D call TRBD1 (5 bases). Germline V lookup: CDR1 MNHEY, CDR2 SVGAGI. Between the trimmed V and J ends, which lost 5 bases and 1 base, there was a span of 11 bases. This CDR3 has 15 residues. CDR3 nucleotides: TGTGCCAGCAGTGTGACAGCCCTGAACACCGGGGAGCTGTTTTTT. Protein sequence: CASSVTALNTGELFF.

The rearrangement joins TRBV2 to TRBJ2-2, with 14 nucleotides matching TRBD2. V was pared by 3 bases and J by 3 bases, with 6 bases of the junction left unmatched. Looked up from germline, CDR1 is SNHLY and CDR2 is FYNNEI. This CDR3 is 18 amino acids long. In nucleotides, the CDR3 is TGTGCCAGCAGTGAGACTAGCGGGGGGGCAACTTACACCGGGGAGCTGTTTTTT. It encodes CASSETSGGATYTGELFF.